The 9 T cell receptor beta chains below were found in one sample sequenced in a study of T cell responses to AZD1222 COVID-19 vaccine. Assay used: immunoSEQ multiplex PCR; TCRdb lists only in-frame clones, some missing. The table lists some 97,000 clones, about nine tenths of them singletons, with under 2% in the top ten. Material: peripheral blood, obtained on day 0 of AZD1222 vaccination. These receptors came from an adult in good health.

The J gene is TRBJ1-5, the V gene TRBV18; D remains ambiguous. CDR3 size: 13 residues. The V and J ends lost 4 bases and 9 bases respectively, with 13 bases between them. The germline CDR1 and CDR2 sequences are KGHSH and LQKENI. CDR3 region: CASSLRPLGPQHF. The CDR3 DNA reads TGTGCCAGCTCACTTCGGCCCCTAGGGCCCCAGCATTTT.

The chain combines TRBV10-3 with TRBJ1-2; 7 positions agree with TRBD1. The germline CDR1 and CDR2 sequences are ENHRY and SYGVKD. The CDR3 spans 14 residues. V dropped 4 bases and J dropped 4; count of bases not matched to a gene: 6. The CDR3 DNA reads TGTGCCATCAGTGGACAGGGACAGATCTATGGCTACACCTTC. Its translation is CAISGQGQIYGYTF.

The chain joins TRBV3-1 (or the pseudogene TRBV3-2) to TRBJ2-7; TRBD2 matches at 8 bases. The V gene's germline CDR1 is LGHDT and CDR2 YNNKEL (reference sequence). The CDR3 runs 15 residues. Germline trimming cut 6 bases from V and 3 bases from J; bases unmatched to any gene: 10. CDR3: CASRGGTSGLYEQYF. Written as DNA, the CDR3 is TGTGCCAGCAGGGGAGGCACTAGCGGACTCTACGAGCAGTACTTC.

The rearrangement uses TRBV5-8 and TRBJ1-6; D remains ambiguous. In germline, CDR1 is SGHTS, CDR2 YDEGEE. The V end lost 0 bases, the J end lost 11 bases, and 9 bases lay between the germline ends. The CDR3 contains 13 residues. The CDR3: CASSLGPGAPLHF. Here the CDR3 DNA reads TGTGCCAGCAGCTTGGGGCCCGGGGCACCCCTCCACTTT. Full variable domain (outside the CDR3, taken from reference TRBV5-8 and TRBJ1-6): EAGVTQSPTHLIKTRGQQATLRCSPISGHTSVYWYQQALGLGLQFLLWYDEGEERNRGNFPPRFSGRQFPNYSSELNVNALELEDSALYLCASSLGPGAPLHFGNGTRLTVT.

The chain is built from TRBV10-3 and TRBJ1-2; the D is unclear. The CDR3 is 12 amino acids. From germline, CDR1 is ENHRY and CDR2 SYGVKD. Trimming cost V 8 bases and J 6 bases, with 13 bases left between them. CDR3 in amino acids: CAIGAWGDGYTF. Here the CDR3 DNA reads TGTGCCATCGGAGCTTGGGGTGATGGCTACACCTTC.

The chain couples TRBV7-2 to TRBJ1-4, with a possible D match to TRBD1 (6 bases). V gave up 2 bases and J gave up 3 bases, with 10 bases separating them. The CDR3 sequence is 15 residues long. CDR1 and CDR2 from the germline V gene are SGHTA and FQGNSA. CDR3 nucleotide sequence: TGTGCCAGCAGCTTACAGGGGATTGCTAATGAAAAACTGTTTTTT. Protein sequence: CASSLQGIANEKLFF. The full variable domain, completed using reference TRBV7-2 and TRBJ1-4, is GAGVSQSPSNKVTEKGKDVELRCDPISGHTALYWYRQSLGQGLEFLIYFQGNSAPDKSGLPSDRFSAERTGGSVSTLTIQRTQQEDSAVYLCASSLQGIANEKLFFGSGTQLSVL.

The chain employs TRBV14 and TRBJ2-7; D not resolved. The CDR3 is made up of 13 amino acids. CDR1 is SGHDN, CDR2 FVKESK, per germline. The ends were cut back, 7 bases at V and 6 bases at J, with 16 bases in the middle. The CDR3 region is CASTNNPGAEQYF. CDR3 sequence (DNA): TGTGCCAGCACCAACAACCCGGGCGCCGAGCAGTACTTC.

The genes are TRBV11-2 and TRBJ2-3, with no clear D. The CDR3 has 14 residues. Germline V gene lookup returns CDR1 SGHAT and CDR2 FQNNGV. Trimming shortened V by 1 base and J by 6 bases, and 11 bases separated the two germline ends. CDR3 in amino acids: CASSLAGRADTQYF. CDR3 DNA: TGTGCCAGCAGCTTAGCCGGGCGAGCGGATACGCAGTATTTT.

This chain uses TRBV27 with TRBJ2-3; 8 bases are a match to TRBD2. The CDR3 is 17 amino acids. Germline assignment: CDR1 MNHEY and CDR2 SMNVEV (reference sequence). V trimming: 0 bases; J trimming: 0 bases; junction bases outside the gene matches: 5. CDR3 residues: CASSLSVLAVSTDTQYF. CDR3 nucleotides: TGTGCCAGCAGTTTATCTGTACTAGCGGTTAGCACAGATACGCAGTATTTT.